The clone carrying this T cell receptor (beta chain) was seen ten or more times. RNA transcripts served as template for amplifying TCR beta CDR3 sequences. The library came from an HTBI-primed first-round RT-PCR and a second-round multiplex PCR. TCRdb re-derived calls from the multiplex PCR reads in MiXCR, one entry per CDR3 protein. The table records some 410,000 distinct CDR3 sequences, around a fifth of them present only once. The source of the sample is a study of Graves' ophthalmopathy and Graves' hyperthyroidism. No donor had other autoimmune disease, uncontrolled infection, pregnancy or lactation. Germline-derived CDR1 and CDR2 are KGHSH and LQKENI. J was trimmed by 8 bases and V by 4 bases; bases with no gene match: 5. The CDR3 is 15 residues long.

This chain connects TRBV18 to TRBJ1-6; 10 bases map to TRBD1. Specimen: peripheral blood. The TCR comes from a woman under 30 with stable Graves' hyperthyroidism. The CDR3 reads CASSLAGTGDSPLHF. As DNA, the CDR3 is TGTGCCAGCTCACTAGCCGGGACAGGGGATTCACCCCTCCACTTT.